This is a list of T cell receptor beta chains from one sample in a study of blood T cell repertoires in COVID-19. Profiling relied on immunoSEQ multiplex PCR, and the TCRdb table lists in-frame clones only, not all of them. The sample gives more than 200,000 clones, 70% to 90% of which show up once; approximately 10% is in the top ten. Material: peripheral blood. These receptors were collected from a man aged 45-65 years with COVID-19, enrolled during active disease. Both conserved end residues are part of each CDR3. A D gene is named only where the DNA matches it firmly. Size is omitted from some rows. Given values are once, few, many or a class for expanded clones.

clone size: -; CDR3 length: 15; D gene: TRBD2; J gene: TRBJ2-7; V gene: TRBV27; CDR3 DNA: TGTGCCAGCAGTAGGACTAGCGAGCTATCTACGAAGCAGTACTTC; CDR3 protein: CASSRTSELSTKQYF
clone size: -; CDR3 length: 14; D gene: -; J gene: TRBJ2-3; V gene: TRBV27; CDR3 DNA: TGTGCCAGCAGTTGGACAGCTAGCACAGATACGCAGTATTTT; CDR3 protein: CASSWTASTDTQYF
clone size: -; CDR3 length: 14; D gene: -; J gene: TRBJ2-5; V gene: TRBV5-1; CDR3 DNA: TGCGCCAGCAGCCCCCAGCGGAGCCAAGAGACCCAGTACTTC; CDR3 protein: CASSPQRSQETQYF
clone size: -; CDR3 length: 16; D gene: TRBD1; J gene: TRBJ1-1; V gene: TRBV4-2; CDR3 DNA: TGTGCCAGCAGCCAAGAAGGAACAGGGGCGAACACTGAAGCTTTCTTT; CDR3 protein: CASSQEGTGANTEAFF
clone size: -; CDR3 length: 14; D gene: TRBD1; J gene: TRBJ2-7; V gene: TRBV7-7; CDR3 DNA: TGTGCCAGCAGCTTATCGACAGGGGACTACGAGCAGTACTTC; CDR3 protein: CASSLSTGDYEQYF
clone size: -; CDR3 length: 13; D gene: TRBD1; J gene: TRBJ1-5; V gene: TRBV19; CDR3 DNA: TGTGCCAGTAGCCGGGACAGGGAGAGGCCCCAGCATTTT; CDR3 protein: CASSRDRERPQHF
clone size: -; CDR3 length: 16; D gene: TRBD1; J gene: TRBJ1-2; V gene: TRBV10-3; CDR3 DNA: TGTGCCATCAGTGCTCCGGGACAGGGCCCTGACTATGGCTACACCTTC; CDR3 protein: CAISAPGQGPDYGYTF
clone size: -; CDR3 length: 12; D gene: -; J gene: TRBJ1-2; V gene: TRBV3-1/TRBV3-2; CDR3 DNA: TGTGCCAGCAGCCTCAGGGGAAGGGGCTACACCTTC; CDR3 protein: CASSLRGRGYTF
clone size: -; CDR3 length: 13; D gene: -; J gene: TRBJ2-7; V gene: TRBV12-3/TRBV12-4; CDR3 DNA: TGTGCCAGCAGTTTGGGCAGGCTGAACGAGCAGTACTTC; CDR3 protein: CASSLGRLNEQYF
clone size: -; CDR3 length: 13; D gene: TRBD1; J gene: TRBJ1-6; V gene: TRBV9; CDR3 DNA: TGTGCCAGCAGCGGACAGGGGGCTGCACCCCTCCACTTT; CDR3 protein: CASSGQGAAPLHF
clone size: -; CDR3 length: 14; D gene: -; J gene: TRBJ2-3; V gene: TRBV10-3; CDR3 DNA: TGTGCCATCAGTGAGATGGCCGACACAGATACGCAGTATTTT; CDR3 protein: CAISEMADTDTQYF
clone size: -; CDR3 length: 15; D gene: TRBD2; J gene: TRBJ2-1; V gene: TRBV6-6; CDR3 DNA: TGTGCCAGCAGAGACACTAGCGGCCCCTACAATGAGCAGTTCTTC; CDR3 protein: CASRDTSGPYNEQFF
clone size: -; CDR3 length: 14; D gene: TRBD2; J gene: TRBJ2-2; V gene: TRBV3-1/TRBV3-2; CDR3 DNA: TGTGCCAGCCGGCGGGGGGGCATCACCGGGGAGCTGTTTTTT; CDR3 protein: CASRRGGITGELFF
clone size: -; CDR3 length: 16; D gene: TRBD1; J gene: TRBJ1-6; V gene: TRBV9; CDR3 DNA: TGTGCCAGCAGCGTCGGACAGGGGGCGAATAATTCACCCCTCCACTTT; CDR3 protein: CASSVGQGANNSPLHF
clone size: -; CDR3 length: 13; D gene: TRBD1; J gene: TRBJ2-7; V gene: TRBV10-1; CDR3 DNA: TGCGCCAGCAGCGGGACAGGATCCTACGAGCAGTACTTC; CDR3 protein: CASSGTGSYEQYF
clone size: -; CDR3 length: 15; D gene: TRBD1; J gene: TRBJ2-7; V gene: TRBV19; CDR3 DNA: TGTGCCAGTAGTATAGATGAAGGACAGGACCACGAGCAGTACTTC; CDR3 protein: CASSIDEGQDHEQYF
clone size: -; CDR3 length: 15; D gene: TRBD1; J gene: TRBJ1-1; V gene: TRBV19; CDR3 DNA: TGTGCCAGTAGACAGGGGGTCTCCCGGGGGACTGAAGCTTTCTTT; CDR3 protein: CASRQGVSRGTEAFF
clone size: once; CDR3 length: 18; D gene: TRBD1; J gene: TRBJ2-5; V gene: TRBV19; CDR3 DNA: TGTGCCAGTAGCAAGTACGGGCGAGGGGGACAGACTCAAGAGACCCAGTACTTC; CDR3 protein: CASSKYGRGGQTQETQYF
clone size: -; CDR3 length: 11; D gene: -; J gene: TRBJ2-5; V gene: TRBV6-4; CDR3 DNA: TGTGAGAAACAGGGTGCGGAGACCCAGTACTTC; CDR3 protein: CEKQGAETQYF
clone size: -; CDR3 length: 12; D gene: -; J gene: TRBJ1-1; V gene: TRBV28; CDR3 DNA: TGTGCCACGTACGCAGGGGCAGAGGGGGCTTTCTTT; CDR3 protein: CATYAGAEGAFF
clone size: -; CDR3 length: 16; D gene: TRBD1; J gene: TRBJ2-5; V gene: TRBV4-1; CDR3 DNA: TGCGCCAGCAGCCAACCCCAGACAGGGCCCCAAGAGACCCAGTACTTC; CDR3 protein: CASSQPQTGPQETQYF
clone size: -; CDR3 length: 14; D gene: -; J gene: TRBJ2-7; V gene: TRBV7-2; CDR3 DNA: TGTGCCAGCAGCCCGGACTACCCTCCCTACGAGCAGTACTTC; CDR3 protein: CASSPDYPPYEQYF
clone size: -; CDR3 length: 15; D gene: TRBD2; J gene: TRBJ2-7; V gene: TRBV5-1; CDR3 DNA: TGCGCCAGCAGCCATTCGTCTAGCGGCTCCTACGAGCAGTACTTC; CDR3 protein: CASSHSSSGSYEQYF
clone size: -; CDR3 length: 14; D gene: TRBD1; J gene: TRBJ1-2; V gene: TRBV24-1; CDR3 DNA: TGTGCCACCAGTGATGGGGACAGGGGGGTCGGCTACACCTTC; CDR3 protein: CATSDGDRGVGYTF
clone size: -; CDR3 length: 17; D gene: TRBD2; J gene: TRBJ2-2; V gene: TRBV7-3; CDR3 DNA: TGTGCCAGCAGCCGAGGGACTAGCGGGGGAGGCACCGGGGAGCTGTTTTTT; CDR3 protein: CASSRGTSGGGTGELFF
clone size: -; CDR3 length: 16; D gene: -; J gene: TRBJ2-1; V gene: TRBV5-8; CDR3 DNA: TGTGCCAGCAGCAGGGGACTCAGCAACTCCTACAATGAGCAGTTCTTC; CDR3 protein: CASSRGLSNSYNEQFF
clone size: -; CDR3 length: 12; D gene: -; J gene: TRBJ2-7; V gene: TRBV29-1; CDR3 DNA: TGCAGCGTTGTTCCAGGGGTAGGCGAGCAGTACTTC; CDR3 protein: CSVVPGVGEQYF
clone size: -; CDR3 length: 17; D gene: TRBD2; J gene: TRBJ2-7; V gene: TRBV10-3; CDR3 DNA: TGTGCCATCAGCGAGGGACTAGCGGGAGAATGGTCCCACGAGCAGTACTTC; CDR3 protein: CAISEGLAGEWSHEQYF
clone size: -; CDR3 length: 13; D gene: TRBD1; J gene: TRBJ1-4; V gene: TRBV19; CDR3 DNA: TGTGCCACCAGGGACAGGTTTGGGGAAAAACTGTTTTTT; CDR3 protein: CATRDRFGEKLFF
clone size: -; CDR3 length: 13; D gene: -; J gene: TRBJ1-2; V gene: TRBV28; CDR3 DNA: TGTGCCAGCCTCACAGGGTCGAACTATGGCTACACCTTC; CDR3 protein: CASLTGSNYGYTF
clone size: -; CDR3 length: 15; D gene: TRBD1; J gene: TRBJ2-5; V gene: TRBV30; CDR3 DNA: TGTGCTTGTAACGCCGAAGACAGGGGGCAAGAGACCCAGTACTTC; CDR3 protein: CACNAEDRGQETQYF
clone size: -; CDR3 length: 16; D gene: -; J gene: TRBJ1-5; V gene: TRBV6-5; CDR3 DNA: TGTGCCAGCAGTTACTCCCGGGGGGCAGTTAATCAGCCCCAGCATTTT; CDR3 protein: CASSYSRGAVNQPQHF
clone size: -; CDR3 length: 13; D gene: -; J gene: TRBJ2-7; V gene: TRBV13; CDR3 DNA: TGTGCCAGCAGCAAACAGGGAGTCTTCGAGCAGTACTTC; CDR3 protein: CASSKQGVFEQYF
clone size: once; CDR3 length: 13; D gene: -; J gene: TRBJ1-1; V gene: TRBV6-4; CDR3 DNA: TGTGCCAGCAGTGCTGCAGGGAACACTGAAGCTTTCTTT; CDR3 protein: CASSAAGNTEAFF
clone size: once; CDR3 length: 15; D gene: TRBD2; J gene: TRBJ2-7; V gene: TRBV5-1; CDR3 DNA: TGCGCCAGCAGCCGCACTAGCGTCTCATCCTACGAGCAGTACTTC; CDR3 protein: CASSRTSVSSYEQYF
clone size: -; CDR3 length: 15; D gene: -; J gene: TRBJ1-4; V gene: TRBV27; CDR3 DNA: TGTGCCAGCAGTTCATGGGGGGCAACTAATGAAAAACTGTTTTTT; CDR3 protein: CASSSWGATNEKLFF
clone size: once; CDR3 length: 15; D gene: -; J gene: TRBJ2-7; V gene: TRBV5-1; CDR3 DNA: TGCGCCAGCAGCCCAACGAGGGTCGAAGATTACGAGCAGTACTTC; CDR3 protein: CASSPTRVEDYEQYF